This T cell receptor beta chain was sequenced in a study of blood T cell repertoires in COVID-19. In the study's own analysis: For nucleated cells, counts were estimated from reference gene primer amplification. Clones were read by immunoSEQ multiplex PCR, and TCRdb kept only the in-frame ones, dropping some. From that table come the V and J calls and clone size; the DNA was used to work out D and trimming. The sample contains fewer than 350,000 clones, 85% of which appear only once. Participant-reported clinical history was the basis for cohort assignment. Before they entered the study, exposed participants had met a COVID-19 case within 2 weeks. The CDR3 consists of 14 residues. In germline, CDR1 is SGHTA, CDR2 FQGNSA. The V and J ends lost 3 bases and 1 base respectively, with 9 bases between them.

The rearrangement uses TRBV7-2 and TRBJ1-1; unclear D gene. This clonotype was obtained from a woman aged 25 to 39 who had been exposed to COVID-19. Sequences were obtained from PBMCs or T cells enriched from blood (not recorded which). CDR3 DNA: TGTGCCAGCAGCTTTAAGACTCCGAACACTGAAGCTTTCTTT. This gives the protein CASSFKTPNTEAFF.